The 20 T cell receptor beta chains listed next were all sequenced from one sample in a study of T-cell reconstitution after alpha-beta-depleted transplantation in children. As it was prepared, the TCRbeta library received unique molecular identifiers. TCRdb re-called the PCR reads through MiXCR, storing one row per CDR3 protein. The table lists 750,000 to 950,000 distinct CDR3 sequences, roughly 15% of them singletons. This specimen consisted of PBMCs, mostly from graft donor cells, obtained 360 days after TCRalphabeta/CD19-depleted stem cell transplant. The receptors were sampled from a male patient aged 10-17 years who had a stem cell transplant for acute lymphoblastic leukemia, so the T cells may come from the graft donor.

This clonotype appeared a few times. This chain links TRBV7-2 with TRBJ2-1, with 8 bases identical to TRBD1. Germline values: CDR1 SGHTA, CDR2 FQGNSA. V shed 0 bases, J shed 4 bases, and the junction held 14 bases outside the gene matches. CDR3 length: 19 residues. The CDR3 DNA reads TGTGCCAGCAGCTTAGCTTGGGGCGGACAGGGACAACCTTACAATGAGCAGTTCTTC. Translation gives CASSLAWGGQGQPYNEQFF.

The chain combines TRBV7-8 with TRBJ2-7; TRBD2 is a possible D gene (5 bases). V lost 7 bases to trimming and J lost 3 bases, with 10 bases between them. Germline CDR1 SGHVS, CDR2 FQNEAQ. The CDR3 consists of 12 residues. The CDR3 nucleotides are TGTGCCAGCACCAGCGGTAACTACGAGCAGTACTTC. Translation gives CASTSGNYEQYF.

This clonotype was observed a handful of times. V usage is TRBV7-9 and J usage is TRBJ2-3; 9 bases are shared with TRBD1. Germline V gives CDR1 SEHNR, CDR2 FQNEAQ (reference sequence). After removal of 5 bases from V and 1 base from J, the junction contained 7 bases not matched to a gene. This CDR3 has 16 residues. The CDR3 DNA reads TGTGCCAGCAGCCCGCAGGACAGGGGAGGCACAGATACGCAGTATTTT. Encoded protein: CASSPQDRGGTDTQYF.

As concerns this clonotype: Given the absence of the conserved phenylalanine or tryptophan at the CDR3 end, a read error is likely. The DNA for the CDR3 is TGCAGCGTTGACAGGGGCTACACTGAAGCTTTCCTT. Protein sequence: CSVDRGYTEAFL. V and J are TRBV29-1 and TRBJ1-1, with a weak D call TRBD1 (6 bases). Trimming removed 3 bases from V and 3 bases from J, with 8 bases in between. Germline CDR1 and CDR2: SQVTM and ANQGSEA. This CDR3 is 12 amino acids long.

This clonotype has at least ten counts. The genes are TRBV27 and TRBJ2-1; 7 bases are a match to TRBD1. The CDR3 consists of 14 residues. The V segment lost 5 bases and the J segment 5 bases; nucleotides outside the gene matches: 6. Germline V gene lookup returns CDR1 MNHEY and CDR2 SMNVEV (reference sequence). The CDR3 protein is CASSPTDRDNEQFF. The CDR3 nucleotides read TGTGCCAGCAGTCCCACCGACAGGGACAATGAGCAGTTCTTC.

The chain combines TRBV4-1 with TRBJ2-3, with TRBD2 as a possible D gene (6 bases). The CDR3 length is 16 residues. Per the germline V gene, CDR1 is MGHRA and CDR2 is YSYEKL. V shed 0 bases and J shed 2 bases, with 12 bases lying between them. CDR3 nucleotide sequence: TGCGCCAGCAGCCAAGATGCGGGGAGGACCACAGATACGCAGTATTTT. It codes for CASSQDAGRTTDTQYF.

This clonotype was detected a few times. The chain recombines TRBV7-2 with TRBJ2-5; D not certain. Germline V gene sequence: CDR1 SGHTA, CDR2 FQGNSA. This CDR3 spans 14 amino acids. The V end was cut by 4 bases, the J end by 7 bases, with 16 bases between. The CDR3 sequence: CASSSTPQTATQYF. The DNA for the CDR3 is TGTGCCAGCAGCTCGACCCCGCAGACGGCGACCCAGTACTTC.

The chain employs TRBV27 and TRBJ2-3, with TRBD2 identical over 10 bases. CDR1 and CDR2 from the germline V gene are MNHEY and SMNVEV (reference sequence). The CDR3 has 17 amino acids. The V and J ends lost 5 bases and 1 base, in that order; junction bases with no gene match: 9. CDR3 nucleotides: TGTGCCAGCAGTATTTCGGGGCTAGCGGGGGGCACAGATACGCAGTATTTT. Encoded protein: CASSISGLAGGTDTQYF.

This clonotype was counted at least ten times. The V and J genes are TRBV4-2 and TRBJ2-2; perhaps TRBD2 as D (7 bases). The CDR3 runs 17 residues. Germline V gives CDR1 LGHNA, CDR2 YNFKEQ. The V end was cut by 0 bases, the J end by 7 bases, with 18 bases between. CDR3 DNA sequence: TGTGCCAGCAGCCAAGATTCCGGGGGGCTGTCATTCGGGGAGCTGTTTTTT. Its translation is CASSQDSGGLSFGELFF.

This clonotype was counted only a few times. The chain couples TRBV7-3 to TRBJ2-1, with TRBD2 matching over 10 bases. The ends lost 6 bases at V and 7 bases at J; junction bases unmatched: 6. CDR3 length equals 14 residues. From germline, CDR1 is SGHTA and CDR2 FQGTGA. In DNA form, the CDR3 reads TGTGCCAGCAGGTATAGCGGGAGGTTGAATGAGCAGTTCTTC. This codes for CASRYSGRLNEQFF.

In regard to this clonotype: Being one base from a much bigger clone, this may be a read error. The J gene is TRBJ2-5, the V gene TRBV5-1, with 7 nucleotides matching TRBD1. The CDR3 runs to 14 residues. The germline CDR1 and CDR2 sequences are SGHRS and YFSETQ. The chain's CDR3 is CPSSFYNRGETQYF. In DNA, the CDR3 is TGCCCCAGCAGCTTTTATAACAGGGGAGAGACCCAGTACTTC.

J is TRBJ1-1 and V is TRBV2; 9 bases match TRBD1. The CDR3 has 18 residues. V lost 10 bases and J lost 0; bases outside the gene matches: 18. Germline loops: CDR1 SNHLY, CDR2 FYNNEI. CDR3 in amino acids: CATQGSRDREFLNTEAFF. CDR3 nucleotide sequence: TGTGCCACCCAAGGGTCCCGGGACAGGGAGTTTTTGAACACTGAAGCTTTCTTT.

This clonotype was counted many times. The CDR3 protein is CASSVRTSRNTGELFF. CDR3 nucleotide sequence: TGTGCCAGCAGTGTAAGGACTTCTAGGAACACCGGGGAGCTGTTTTTT. This chain connects TRBV25-1 to TRBJ2-2; D possibly corresponds to TRBD2 (5 bases). Germline V CDR1 and CDR2: MGHDK, SYGVNS. The V gene lost 4 bases and the J gene lost 1 base, with 13 bases spanning the gap. The CDR3 is 16 amino acids.

The genes are TRBV6-1 and TRBJ2-5; the match to TRBD2 covers 7 bases. The CDR3 is 15 residues long. Germline trimming cut 7 bases from V and 10 bases from J; bases unmatched to any gene: 18. CDR1 MNHNS and CDR2 SASEGT come from the germline V gene. The CDR3 is CASKNGGSGFEDQYF. The CDR3 DNA reads TGTGCCAGCAAAAACGGAGGTAGCGGGTTTGAGGACCAGTACTTC.

V gene TRBV20-1 combines with J gene TRBJ2-4; 8 bases map to TRBD2. Trimming cost V 7 bases and J 8 bases; bases outside gene matches: 10. Germline loops: CDR1 DFQATT, CDR2 SNEGSKA (reference sequence). This CDR3 is 13 amino acids long. CDR3 residues: CSVIKRERDIQYF. CDR3 nucleotides: TGCAGTGTTATAAAGCGGGAGAGGGACATTCAGTACTTC.

The rearrangement uses TRBV27 and TRBJ1-1, with TRBD1 matching over 8 bases. CDR3 size: 15 residues. Germline assignment: CDR1 MNHEY and CDR2 SMNVEV (reference sequence). V was pared by 4 bases and J by 4 bases, with 8 bases of the junction left unmatched. CDR3 residues: CASSSPLTGVTEAFF. Written as DNA, the CDR3 is TGTGCCAGCAGTTCTCCCCTGACAGGGGTCACTGAAGCTTTCTTT.

This clonotype occurred a few times. The chain links TRBV12-3 or TRBV12-4 to TRBJ2-7, with D unresolved. Trimming removed 1 base from V and 0 bases from J, with 10 bases in between. The CDR3 spans 15 residues. CDR3 in amino acids: CASSLGVGLSYEQYF. The CDR3 region has the DNA TGTGCCAGCAGTTTAGGCGTAGGTCTCTCCTACGAGCAGTACTTC.

The chain has TRBV30 and TRBJ1-1; D perhaps matches TRBD1 (6 bases). The CDR3 sequence is 16 residues long. CDR1 is GTSNPN and CDR2 is SVGIG in the germline V gene (reference sequence). The V end was cut by 0 bases, the J end by 0 bases, with 14 bases between. The CDR3 reads CAWSVLTGWLNTEAFF. The CDR3 nucleotides read TGTGCCTGGAGTGTACTAACAGGGTGGTTGAACACTGAAGCTTTCTTT.

The rearrangement uses TRBV10-2 and TRBJ2-1, with a possible D match to TRBD1 (6 bases). V lost 0 bases and J 8 bases, leaving 23 bases between the germline ends. This CDR3 has 18 amino acids. The germline gives CDR1 WSHSY, CDR2 SAAADI. CDR3 sequence reads: CASSESGFRGPVVYEQFF. For the CDR3, the DNA is TGCGCCAGCAGTGAGTCGGGTTTCAGGGGACCAGTTGTCTATGAGCAGTTCTTC.

This CDR3 reads CASTISGVSYNEQFF. CDR3 DNA: TGTGCCAGTACTATTTCCGGAGTCTCCTACAATGAGCAGTTCTTC. V is TRBV19 and J is TRBJ2-1; D is ambiguous. Germline V gene data show CDR1 as LNHDA and CDR2 as SQIVND (reference sequence). Trimming took off 7 bases at V and 0 bases at J, with 13 bases between the two ends. The CDR3 is 15 residues long.